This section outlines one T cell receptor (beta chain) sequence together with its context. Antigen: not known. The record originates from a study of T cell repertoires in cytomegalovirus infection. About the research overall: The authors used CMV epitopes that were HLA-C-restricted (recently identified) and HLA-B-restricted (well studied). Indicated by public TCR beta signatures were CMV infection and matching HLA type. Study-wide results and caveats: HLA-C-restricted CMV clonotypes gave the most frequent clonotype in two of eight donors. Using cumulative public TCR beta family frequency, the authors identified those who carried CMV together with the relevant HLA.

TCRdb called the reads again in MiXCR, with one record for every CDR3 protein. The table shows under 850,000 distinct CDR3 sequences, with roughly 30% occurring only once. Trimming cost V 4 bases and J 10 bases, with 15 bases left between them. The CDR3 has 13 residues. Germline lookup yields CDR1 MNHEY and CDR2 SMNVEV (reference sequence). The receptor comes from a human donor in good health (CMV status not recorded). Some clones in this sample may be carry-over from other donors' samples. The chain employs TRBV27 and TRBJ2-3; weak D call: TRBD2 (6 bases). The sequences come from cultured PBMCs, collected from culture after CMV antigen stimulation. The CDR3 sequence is CASSSSTSQAQYF. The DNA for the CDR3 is TGTGCCAGCAGTTCCTCGACTAGTCAGGCGCAGTATTTT.